This T cell receptor beta chain was observed in a study of T cells in localized non-small cell lung cancer. Study-wide results and limits: Median approximately 58 top-100 tumor clones were shared with paired adjacent lung. T cell clonality was highest in uninvolved adjacent lung, above tumor.

Measured with immunoSEQ multiplex PCR; TCRdb has only the in-frame clones, and not every one. The table has tens of thousands of clones, about 90% seen once; the top ten hold less than 1.1%. With respect to this clone: Its matching antigen is unknown.

The V gene's germline CDR1 is SGDLS and CDR2 YYNGEE. Trimming cost V 0 bases and J 0 bases, with 9 bases left between them. This CDR3 comprises 15 residues. This TCR came from a woman aged 35-75 years with stage I lung adenocarcinoma. Sequenced material: peripheral blood, taken before any cancer treatment. This rearrangement joins TRBV9 to TRBJ2-5; D is unclear. The CDR3 loop reads CASSVGRPHQETQYF. The DNA of the CDR3 is TGTGCCAGCAGCGTAGGGCGGCCGCACCAAGAGACCCAGTACTTC.